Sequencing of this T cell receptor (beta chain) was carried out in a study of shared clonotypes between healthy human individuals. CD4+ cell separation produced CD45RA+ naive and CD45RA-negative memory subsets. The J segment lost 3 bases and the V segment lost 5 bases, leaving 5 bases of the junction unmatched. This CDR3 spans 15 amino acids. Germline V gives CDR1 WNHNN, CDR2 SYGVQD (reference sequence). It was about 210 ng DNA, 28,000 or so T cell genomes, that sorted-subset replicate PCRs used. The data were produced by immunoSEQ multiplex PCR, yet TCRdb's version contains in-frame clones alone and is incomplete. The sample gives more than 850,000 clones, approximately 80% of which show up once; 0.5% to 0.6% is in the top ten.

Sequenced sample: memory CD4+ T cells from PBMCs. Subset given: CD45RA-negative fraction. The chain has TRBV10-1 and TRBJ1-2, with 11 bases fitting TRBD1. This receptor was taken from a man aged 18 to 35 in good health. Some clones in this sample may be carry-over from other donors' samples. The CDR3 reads CASSSDRGRDYGYTF. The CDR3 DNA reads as TGCGCCAGCAGTTCGGACAGGGGGCGGGACTATGGCTACACCTTC.